One sample yielded the 28 T cell receptor beta chains listed below, sequenced in a study of blood T cell repertoires in COVID-19. The data were produced by immunoSEQ multiplex PCR, yet TCRdb's version contains in-frame clones alone and is incomplete. Of 190,000 or so clones listed, around four fifths are singletons. Sequencing was performed on peripheral blood. Source of these receptors: an elderly woman with active or convalescent COVID-19.

There are a few counts of this clone. The chain couples TRBV7-8 to TRBJ1-6; maybe TRBD1 (6 bases). This CDR3 spans 15 amino acids. Germline V CDR1 and CDR2: SGHVS, FQNEAQ. V lost 4 bases and J lost 7, with 14 bases in between. The CDR3 DNA follows: TGTGCCAGCAGCTCCGGGACAAGGAGGAATTCACCCCTCCACTTT. As protein: CASSSGTRRNSPLHF.

The chain couples TRBV10-1 to TRBJ1-6; 7 bases agree with TRBD1. Germline loops: CDR1 WNHNN, CDR2 SYGVQD (reference sequence). The CDR3 loop spans 14 amino acids. The V gene end was trimmed by 5 bases and the J gene end by 5 bases; junction bases not matched to a gene: 3. In nucleotides, the CDR3 is TGCGCCAGCAGTACAGGGGAGGATAATTCACCCCTCCACTTT. This encodes CASSTGEDNSPLHF.

As to this clone: The sample holds other DNA sequences that translate to the same CDR3. CDR3 region: CASSSGQGNTEAFF. The CDR3 nucleotides read TGTGCCAGCAGCTCCGGACAGGGGAACACTGAAGCTTTCTTT. The chain carries TRBV28 and TRBJ1-1, with 8 bases aligning to TRBD1. CDR3 size: 14 residues. V lost 6 bases and J lost 1; bases outside the gene matches: 4. The germline CDR1 and CDR2 sequences are MDHEN and SYDVKM. Together with reference TRBV28 and TRBJ1-1, the CDR3 gives the full variable domain: DVKVTQSSRYLVKRTGEKVFLECVQDMDHENMFWYRQDPGLGLRLIYFSYDVKMKEKGDIPEGYSVSREKKERFSLILESASTNQTSMYLCASSSGQGNTEAFFGQGTRLTVV.

V usage is TRBV9 and J usage is TRBJ1-6, with D perhaps matching TRBD1 (6 bases). The CDR3 consists of 16 residues. The germline V and J ends were trimmed by 4 bases and 6 bases, with 17 bases remaining between them. CDR1 is SGDLS, CDR2 YYNGEE, per germline. CDR3 residues: CASSPTQGTSNSPLHF. The CDR3 DNA sequence: TGTGCCAGCAGCCCCACACAGGGAACCTCTAATTCACCCCTCCACTTT.

This chain links TRBV28 with TRBJ1-1; possible D gene TRBD1, 5 bases. The CDR3 spans 18 residues. Deletions cut 5 bases from V and 0 bases from J, with 22 bases between. From germline, CDR1 is MDHEN and CDR2 SYDVKM. CDR3 region: CASSKLPGRVSMNTEAFF. CDR3 nucleotides: TGTGCCAGCAGTAAGTTACCCGGCAGGGTCTCGATGAACACTGAAGCTTTCTTT.

The J gene is TRBJ2-5, the V gene TRBV2; possibly TRBD2 for D (6 bases). CDR3 length equals 14 residues. V lost 3 bases to trimming and J lost 4 bases, with 12 bases between them. CDR1 and CDR2 from the germline V gene are SNHLY and FYNNEI. In DNA, the CDR3 is TGTGCCAGCAGTGATATGGCGGGGACAGAGACCCAGTACTTC. Its translation is CASSDMAGTETQYF.

The genes are TRBV5-6 and TRBJ2-1; D is unclear. Germline V lookup: CDR1 SGHDT, CDR2 YYEEEE. This CDR3 has 15 amino acids. V was clipped by 3 bases and J by 3 bases, with 13 bases between them. The CDR3 spells CASSSRGYLYNEQFF. The CDR3 bases are TGTGCCAGCAGCTCAAGAGGCTATCTCTACAATGAGCAGTTCTTC. Full variable domain (missing parts from reference TRBV5-6 and TRBJ2-1): DAGVTQSPTHLIKTRGQQVTLRCSPKSGHDTVSWYQQALGQGPQFIFQYYEEEERQRGNFPDRFSGHQFPNYSSELNVNALLLGDSALYLCASSSRGYLYNEQFFGPGTRLTVL.

V and J are TRBV7-6 and TRBJ1-3, with 7 bases fitting TRBD1. Germline V CDR1 and CDR2: SGHVS, FNYEAQ. The length of the CDR3 is 16 residues. V shed 0 bases and J 4 bases; nucleotides not matched to a gene: 6. The CDR3 here is CASSLAEGASGNTIYF. CDR3 nucleotides: TGTGCCAGCAGCTTAGCTGAGGGGGCCTCAGGAAACACCATATATTTT.

The chain uses TRBV14 and TRBJ1-1, with D tentatively TRBD1 (6 bases). V was cut by 2 bases and J by 3 bases, with 10 bases left in between. Germline CDR1 reads SGHDN; CDR2 reads FVKESK. The CDR3 covers 14 residues. The CDR3 reads CASSQFTGHTEAFF. The CDR3 DNA reads as TGTGCCAGCAGCCAATTCACAGGGCACACTGAAGCTTTCTTT.

The chain has TRBV19 and TRBJ2-7, with a tentative D call TRBD1 (5 bases). This CDR3 comprises 13 residues. V lost 4 bases, J lost 4 bases, and 11 bases lay in between. Per the germline V gene, CDR1 is LNHDA and CDR2 is SQIVND (reference sequence). CDR3 protein: CASSSGHQYEQYF. The DNA of the CDR3 is TGTGCCAGTAGTAGCGGACATCAATACGAGCAGTACTTC.

The chain employs TRBV30 and TRBJ1-3; D not certain. CDR1 is GTSNPN, CDR2 SVGIG, per germline (reference sequence). V lost 0 bases, J lost 4 bases, and 16 bases lay in between. This CDR3 region has 16 residues. CDR3 nucleotides: TGTGCCTGGAGTGTAGGTAACCGCGGTCCGGGAAACACCATATATTTT. It yields the protein CAWSVGNRGPGNTIYF.

On this clone: The same CDR3 is also encoded by other DNA sequences in this sample. The gene calls are TRBV11-2 and TRBJ1-1, with D uncertain. With 1 base removed from V and 1 base from J, the gap between germline ends came to 7 bases. The germline CDR1 and CDR2 sequences are SGHAT and FQNNGV. CDR3 length: 14 residues. Here the CDR3 reads CASSLGGGNTEAFF. In nucleotides, the CDR3 is TGTGCCAGCAGCTTAGGAGGAGGGAACACTGAAGCTTTCTTT.

V gene TRBV10-1 combines with J gene TRBJ1-5, with 8 bases lining up with TRBD1. V was pared by 4 bases and J by 1 base, with 3 bases of the junction left unmatched. The germline V gene encodes CDR1 WNHNN and CDR2 SYGVQD (reference sequence). The CDR3 is 15 amino acids. The CDR3 DNA reads TGCGCCAGCAGTGTGACAGGGGTCAGCAATCAGCCCCAGCATTTT. It specifies CASSVTGVSNQPQHF.

The V gene is TRBV7-9, the J gene TRBJ2-7; tentative D call: TRBD2 (6 bases). The CDR3 length is 14 residues. Germline values: CDR1 SEHNR, CDR2 FQNEAQ (reference sequence). The ends were cut back, 5 bases at V and 5 bases at J, with 16 bases in the middle. In nucleotides, the CDR3 is TGTGCCAGCAGCCCATGGGTCGGGGAGGACGAGCAGTACTTC. Protein sequence: CASSPWVGEDEQYF.

The chain uses TRBV6-5 and TRBJ1-2, with 8 positions matching TRBD1. The V segment lost 6 bases and the J segment 2 bases; nucleotides outside the gene matches: 2. CDR1 MNHEY and CDR2 SVGAGI come from the germline V gene. The length of the CDR3 is 13 residues. This CDR3 reads CASRRQGNYGYTF. In DNA, the CDR3 is TGTGCCAGCAGGAGACAGGGGAACTATGGCTACACCTTC.

The genes are TRBV9 and TRBJ2-5; the match to TRBD2 covers 8 bases. The CDR3 runs 15 residues. CDR1 and CDR2 (germline): SGDLS, YYNGEE. Unmatched junction bases numbered 10, after V lost 6 bases and J lost 3 bases. CDR3 in DNA: TGTGCCAGCACCGCGGGGGGCAGGGGCAAAGAGACCCAGTACTTC. Its translation is CASTAGGRGKETQYF.

A word on this clone: In the same sample, other DNA sequences code for this CDR3. V and J are TRBV18 and TRBJ1-5; possible D gene TRBD1, 6 bases. Per germline, CDR1 KGHSH and CDR2 LQKENI. CDR3 length equals 13 residues. Trimming left V 2 bases short and J 6 bases short, with 8 bases between. CDR3 in amino acids: CASSPGGGQPQHF. The CDR3 DNA reads TGTGCCAGCTCACCAGGGGGCGGTCAGCCCCAGCATTTT.

Only a few counts were recorded for this clone. The rearrangement uses TRBV5-4 and TRBJ1-5; D unclear. CDR1 is SGHNT and CDR2 is YYREEE in the germline V gene (reference sequence). Trimming took off 1 base at V and 0 bases at J, with 14 bases between the two ends. CDR3 size: 17 residues. CDR3 coding DNA: TGTGCCAGCAGCTTGAGTGACGGCGGATATAGCAATCAGCCCCAGCATTTT. Translated, it gives CASSLSDGGYSNQPQHF.

The chain uses TRBV5-1 and TRBJ2-6; TRBD2 might be the D (5 bases). V was trimmed by 4 bases and J by 0 bases, leaving 5 bases between them. CDR3 length: 14 amino acids. Looked up from germline, CDR1 is SGHRS and CDR2 is YFSETQ. The CDR3 region has the DNA TGCGCCAGCAGCGGAGGCTCTGGGGCCAACGTCCTGACTTTC. Translating it yields CASSGGSGANVLTF.

The gene calls are TRBV6-5 and TRBJ1-1, with D perhaps TRBD1 (6 bases). Per the germline V gene, CDR1 is MNHEY and CDR2 is SVGAGI. The CDR3 runs to 12 residues. Trimming took off 4 bases at V and 6 bases at J, with 9 bases between the two ends. CDR3 in amino acids: CASSSTGAEAFF. The CDR3 DNA is TGTGCCAGCAGTTCGACAGGCGCTGAAGCTTTCTTT.

This chain joins TRBV10-3 and TRBJ2-2, with 10 bases identical to TRBD2. There are 16 residues in the CDR3. The V gene end was trimmed by 11 bases and the J gene end by 4 bases; junction bases not matched to a gene: 13. Germline CDR1 is ENHRY and CDR2 is SYGVKD. DNA for the CDR3: TGTGCCGTCCGAATAGGGGCTAGCGGGGGCACCGGGGAGCTGTTTTTT. The encoded protein is CAVRIGASGGTGELFF.

CDR3 sequence (DNA): TGTGCCAGCAGCCAAGGGACAGGGCTCTATGGCTACACCTTC. Translation: CASSQGTGLYGYTF. This sequence joins TRBV3-1 (or the pseudogene TRBV3-2) and TRBJ1-2; 8 bases fit TRBD1. Trimming removed 1 base from V and 4 bases from J; junction bases left unmatched: 2. The CDR3 spans 14 residues. Germline-derived CDR1 and CDR2 are LGHDT and YNNKEL (reference sequence).

V and J are TRBV5-4 and TRBJ1-1, with D unclear. Deletions cut 4 bases from V and 1 base from J, with 11 bases between. CDR3 length: 14 amino acids. Per the germline V gene, CDR1 is SGHNT and CDR2 is YYREEE (reference sequence). The CDR3 here is CASSKPTPNTEAFF. CDR3 coding DNA: TGTGCCAGCAGCAAGCCGACACCGAACACTGAAGCTTTCTTT.

The chain couples TRBV4-3 to TRBJ1-2; maybe TRBD1 (6 bases). The V gene lost 3 bases and the J gene lost 8 bases, with 19 bases spanning the gap. The CDR3 length is 15 residues. The germline CDR1 and CDR2 sequences are LGHNA and YSLEER. This CDR3 reads CASSQNPIATGGYTF. DNA of the CDR3: TGCGCCAGCAGCCAGAACCCAATCGCCACAGGGGGCTACACCTTC.

This clone has only a few counts. V usage is TRBV7-2 and J usage is TRBJ1-4, with no clear D. This CDR3 region has 14 residues. The V gene's germline CDR1 is SGHTA and CDR2 FQGNSA. The V end was cut by 5 bases, the J end by 0 bases, with 7 bases between. CDR3 in DNA: TGTGCCAGCAGCCCAGGCTCAACTAATGAAAAACTGTTTTTT. This gives the protein CASSPGSTNEKLFF.

This chain connects TRBV2 to TRBJ1-2; D remains ambiguous. The ends were cut back, 4 bases at V and 8 bases at J, with 11 bases in the middle. The CDR3 loop spans 12 amino acids. Germline lookup yields CDR1 SNHLY and CDR2 FYNNEI. DNA for the CDR3: TGTGCCAGCAGTGCGGGTCCCGAGGGCTACACCTTC. Amino acid sequence: CASSAGPEGYTF. Full variable domain (rest looked up from reference TRBV2 and TRBJ1-2): EPEVTQTPSHQVTQMGQEVILRCVPISNHLYFYWYRQILGQKVEFLVSFYNNEISEKSEIFDDQFSVERPDGSNFTLKIRSTKLEDSAMYFCASSAGPEGYTFGSGTRLTVV.

The chain is built from TRBV7-2 and TRBJ2-7; 8 nucleotides line up with TRBD1. The CDR3 has 14 amino acids. The trim removed 3 bases at V and 6 bases at J, leaving 7 bases unmatched. Germline V gene data show CDR1 as SGHTA and CDR2 as FQGNSA. The CDR3 coding sequence is TGTGCCAGCAGCTTTAGCAGGGGGCTAAGCGAGCAGTACTTC. As protein: CASSFSRGLSEQYF.

The rearrangement joins TRBV4-3 to TRBJ2-1; 8 positions agree with TRBD1. The trim removed 8 bases at V and 5 bases at J, leaving 5 bases unmatched. There are 13 residues in the CDR3. Germline CDR1 is LGHNA and CDR2 is YSLEER. The CDR3 sequence: CASQGQGNNEQFF. The CDR3 nucleotides read TGCGCCAGCCAAGGACAGGGAAACAATGAGCAGTTCTTC.